This T cell receptor beta chain comes out of a study of T cell changes during pregnancy in multiple sclerosis. Using immunoSEQ multiplex PCR, the repertoire was profiled, and TCRdb retains in-frame clones only, with some absent. The table lists 25,000 to 35,000 clones, just over 90% of them singletons. This CDR3 comprises 19 residues. Germline V gives CDR1 SGDLS, CDR2 YYNGEE. The trim removed 0 bases at V and 0 bases at J, leaving 7 bases unmatched. The rearrangement links TRBV9 to TRBJ2-5; TRBD2 matches at 14 bases. Sequenced here: peripheral blood, sampled in the first trimester of pregnancy. This clonotype was obtained from a female donor in good health, enrolled as a control in a pregnancy study. CDR3 bases: TGTGCCAGCAGCGTAGAGACCGGGACTAGCGGGGGCAACCAAGAGACCCAGTACTTC. Amino acids: CASSVETGTSGGNQETQYF.